A selection of T cell receptor beta chains follows, all from one sample in a study of identifying expanded T cells in peripheral blood. TCRdb's copy holds only in-frame clones and misses some; the assay was immunoSEQ multiplex PCR. This table has 97,000 or so clones, approximately 88% appearing once. Sequencing was done on a sample of blood. These TCRs come from a person aged 18-70 years in good health. CDR3s include the opening cysteine and the closing phenylalanine or tryptophan. A D gene is named only where the DNA matches it firmly. Clone size, where shown, is once, few, many, or a class for clones that have expanded.

d_call | clone_size | j_call | v_call | cdr3_aa | cdr3_nt
. | . | TRBJ1-2 | TRBV5-1 | CASSPQPSNYGYTF | TGCGCCAGCAGCCCTCAACCATCTAACTATGGCTACACCTTC
. | . | TRBJ1-6 | TRBV2 | CASSDTVPLHF | TGTGCCAGCAGTGATACGGTCCCCCTCCACTTT
. | . | TRBJ1-5 | TRBV7-2 | CASSLWGNQPQHF | TGTGCCAGCAGCTTGTGGGGTAATCAGCCCCAGCATTTT
. | . | TRBJ2-1 | TRBV10-1 | CASSGRGGLSSYNEQFF | TGCGCCAGCAGTGGGCGGGGCGGGTTGAGCTCCTACAATGAGCAGTTCTTC
. | . | TRBJ2-1 | TRBV7-2 | CASSLGGDEQFF | TGTGCCAGCAGCTTAGGAGGGGATGAGCAGTTCTTC
. | . | TRBJ1-4 | TRBV30 | CAWREDWNNEKLFF | TGTGCCTGGAGGGAGGACTGGAATAATGAAAAACTGTTTTTT
TRBD2 | . | TRBJ2-3 | TRBV5-1 | CASSLVVAGYTDTQYF | TGCGCCAGCAGCTTGGTGGTAGCGGGATACACAGATACGCAGTATTTT
. | . | TRBJ1-4 | TRBV28 | CASTRAEGHTNEKLFF | TGTGCCAGCACCCGTGCCGAGGGACACACTAATGAAAAACTGTTTTTT
. | . | TRBJ1-5 | TRBV6-6 | CASTLGAASNQPQHF | TGTGCCAGCACCCTGGGGGCAGCTAGCAATCAGCCCCAGCATTTT
. | . | TRBJ1-2 | TRBV7-2 | CASRSMADGYTF | TGTGCCAGCAGGTCCATGGCGGATGGCTACACCTTC
TRBD1 | . | TRBJ1-4 | TRBV4-1 | CASSQAGDRGYNEKLFF | TGCGCCAGCAGCCAAGCCGGGGACAGGGGCTATAATGAAAAACTGTTTTTT
. | . | TRBJ1-2 | TRBV2 | CASSEGGNYGYTF | TGTGCCAGCAGTGAGGGAGGGAACTATGGCTACACCTTC
TRBD1 | . | TRBJ2-4 | TRBV11-2 | CASSSDRDVKYF | TGTGCCAGCAGCTCGGACAGGGACGTTAAGTACTTC
TRBD2 | once | TRBJ2-5 | TRBV5-4 | CASSFEGGGETQYF | TGTGCCAGCAGCTTTGAAGGCGGGGGGGAGACCCAGTACTTC
TRBD2 | . | TRBJ2-7 | TRBV19 | CASSIGLAGVGEQYF | TGTGCCAGTAGTATTGGACTAGCGGGAGTTGGAGAGCAGTACTTC
. | . | TRBJ2-2 | TRBV11-2 | CASSLQRAANTGELFF | TGTGCCAGCAGCTTACAGCGGGCCGCGAACACCGGGGAGCTGTTTTTT
. | . | TRBJ1-2 | TRBV5-6 | CASSLRRGYGYTF | TGTGCCAGCAGCTTGCGCAGGGGCTATGGCTACACCTTC
. | . | TRBJ2-6 | TRBV4-2 | CASSQEGGRATNVLTF | TGTGCCAGCAGCCAAGAAGGGGGACGTGCGACCAACGTCCTGACTTTC
TRBD2 | . | TRBJ2-3 | TRBV7-2 | CASSLARGLAEDTQYF | TGTGCCAGCAGCTTGGCGAGGGGACTAGCGGAGGATACGCAGTATTTT
. | . | TRBJ1-6 | TRBV5-1 | CASSLEASTSPLHF | TGCGCCAGCAGCTTGGAGGCCTCGACTTCACCCCTCCACTTT
. | . | TRBJ1-5 | TRBV19 | CASSSGNPQPQHF | TGTGCCAGTAGTTCGGGGAACCCACAGCCCCAGCATTTT
. | . | TRBJ2-3 | TRBV28 | CASRRQERQYF | TGTGCCAGCAGGCGACAGGAGAGGCAGTATTTT
. | . | TRBJ1-2 | TRBV30 | CAARQENYGYTF | TGTGCCGCCCGACAGGAGAACTATGGCTACACCTTC
. | . | TRBJ2-7 | TRBV19 | CASRASSNEQYF | TGTGCCAGTAGGGCCTCGAGTAACGAGCAGTACTTC
TRBD2 | few | TRBJ2-5 | TRBV9 | CASSASGSMKETQYF | TGTGCCAGCAGCGCAAGCGGGAGTATGAAAGAGACCCAGTACTTC
. | . | TRBJ1-4 | TRBV27 | CASSLNRNEKLFF | TGTGCCAGCAGTTTAAACAGGAATGAAAAACTGTTTTTT
. | few | TRBJ1-1 | TRBV18 | CASSPSEYKNTEAFF | TGTGCCAGCTCACCATCAGAGTATAAGAACACTGAAGCTTTCTTT
. | few | TRBJ1-2 | TRBV6-4 | CARATGSGYTF | TGTGCCAGAGCTACAGGGAGTGGCTACACCTTC
TRBD1 | . | TRBJ1-2 | TRBV2 | CASRRGTGEYGYTF | TGTGCCAGCAGAAGAGGGACAGGGGAGTATGGCTACACCTTC
TRBD2 | . | TRBJ2-1 | TRBV7-3 | CASSLGLALHNEQFF | TGTGCCAGCAGCTTAGGACTAGCGCTCCACAATGAGCAGTTCTTC
TRBD1 | . | TRBJ2-7 | TRBV27 | CASSPRDRGINPYF | TGTGCCAGCAGTCCACGGGACAGGGGAATAAATCCGTACTTC
TRBD1 | . | TRBJ1-2 | TRBV7-2 | CASSQGERVYGYTF | TGTGCCAGCAGCCAGGGGGAGAGGGTCTATGGCTACACCTTC
TRBD2 | . | TRBJ2-7 | TRBV27 | CASRGLATDEQYF | TGTGCCAGCAGGGGACTAGCGACCGACGAGCAGTACTTC
. | . | TRBJ2-7 | TRBV28 | CASSRGRSEQYF | TGTGCCAGCTCTCGCGGTCGAAGCGAGCAGTACTTC